Following are 30 T cell receptor beta chains from one sample sequenced in a study of T cells after yellow fever vaccination. TCRdb re-analysed the 5' RACE reads in MiXCR, keeping a single row per CDR3 protein. The sample contains 200,000 or so distinct CDR3 sequences, over 6.5% of which appear only once. Sequencing was performed on CD4+ T cells sorted from PBMCs, taken on the day of the yellow fever booster vaccination. The receptors derive from a man aged 25-40 years who received the YFV17D yellow fever vaccine.

This clonotype was counted at least ten times. The V gene is TRBV7-2, the J gene TRBJ2-6; no reliable D call. Trimming removed 0 bases at V and 0 bases at J, with 3 bases between. This CDR3 has 15 residues. Germline V gives CDR1 SGHTA, CDR2 FQGNSA. CDR3 loop: CASSLADSGANVLTF. DNA for the CDR3: TGTGCCAGCAGCTTAGCGGACTCTGGGGCCAACGTCCTGACTTTC. The variable domain in full, with the rest retrieved from reference TRBV7-2 and TRBJ2-6, is GAGVSQSPSNKVTEKGKDVELRCDPISGHTALYWYRQSLGQGLEFLIYFQGNSAPDKSGLPSDRFSAERTGGSVSTLTIQRTQQEDSAVYLCASSLADSGANVLTFGAGSRLTVL.

Ten or more counts support this clonotype. This chain connects TRBV19 to TRBJ1-5; TRBD1 matches at 9 bases. This CDR3 is 16 amino acids long. J was trimmed by 4 bases and V by 5 bases; bases with no gene match: 9. The V gene's germline CDR1 is LNHDA and CDR2 SQIVND (reference sequence). Written as DNA, the CDR3 is TGTGCCAGTAGTCACGACGGGACAGGGAAGAATCAGCCCCAGCATTTT. It codes for CASSHDGTGKNQPQHF.

This clonotype occurred many times. The V call is TRBV9, the J call TRBJ2-1; TRBD1 is a possible D gene (5 bases). Trimming removed 0 bases from V and 1 base from J, with 8 bases in between. In germline, CDR1 is SGDLS, CDR2 YYNGEE. The length of the CDR3 is 15 residues. CDR3 amino acids: CASSVGGGSYNEQFF. For the CDR3, the DNA is TGTGCCAGCAGCGTAGGGGGCGGATCCTACAATGAGCAGTTCTTC.

The chain joins TRBV7-2 to TRBJ2-7, with TRBD2 matching 9 bases. V dropped 5 bases and J dropped 4; count of bases not matched to a gene: 6. The CDR3 consists of 14 residues. CDR1 SGHTA and CDR2 FQGNSA come from the germline V gene. DNA of the CDR3: TGTGCCAGCAGCCTATTAGCGGGAGCGTACGAGCAGTACTTC. It encodes CASSLLAGAYEQYF.

This clonotype has a count of ten or more. The chain links TRBV5-1 to TRBJ2-1; possibly TRBD1 or TRBD2 for D (5 bases each). The V gene's germline CDR1 is SGHRS and CDR2 YFSETQ. The germline V and J ends were trimmed by 9 bases and 5 bases, with 21 bases remaining between them. The length of the CDR3 is 15 residues. The CDR3 DNA sequence: TGCGCCACCATTTTCTGCGTCAGGGAGCACAATGAGCAGTTCTTC. Translated, it gives CATIFCVREHNEQFF.

This clonotype was recorded at least ten times. The chain uses TRBV5-1 and TRBJ2-5; 13 positions match TRBD2. This CDR3 has 15 amino acids. Germline CDR1 SGHRS, CDR2 YFSETQ. V lost 4 bases to trimming and J lost 3 bases; unmatched junction nucleotides: 3. The CDR3 nucleotides read TGCGCCAGCAGCGCAGGGACTAGCGGGGAAGAGACCCAGTACTTC. This encodes CASSAGTSGEETQYF.

The J gene is TRBJ2-7, the V gene TRBV7-2; 10 nucleotides match TRBD2. V lost 0 bases to trimming and J lost 9 bases; unmatched junction nucleotides: 8. Germline assignment: CDR1 SGHTA and CDR2 FQGNSA. The CDR3 is 15 amino acids. The CDR3 is CASSLAGTSVSGQYF. The CDR3 DNA sequence: TGTGCCAGCAGCTTAGCCGGGACTAGCGTTTCCGGGCAGTACTTC.

The chain couples TRBV6-2 or TRBV6-3 to TRBJ2-1; D might be TRBD1 (8 bases). The CDR3 sequence is 16 residues long. Germline V lookup: CDR1 MNHEY, CDR2 SVGEGT. The V end lost 6 bases, the J end lost 4 bases, and 19 bases lay between the germline ends. CDR3 DNA sequence: TGTGCCAGCAGCAGTTTTCACAGGGGGGGTTACAATGAGCAGTTCTTC. Translated, it gives CASSSFHRGGYNEQFF.

This clonotype appeared many times. The J gene is TRBJ2-1, the V gene TRBV7-6; D gene ambiguous. Germline-derived CDR1 and CDR2 are SGHVS and FNYEAQ. V lost 5 bases, J lost 0 bases, and 14 bases lay in between. There are 16 residues in the CDR3. CDR3 sequence (DNA): TGTGCCAGCAGCCCTCTAGTACAGAGCTCCTACAATGAGCAGTTCTTC. Protein product: CASSPLVQSSYNEQFF.

This clonotype was detected a few times. The chain is built from TRBV20-1 and TRBJ1-4; 7 nucleotides agree with TRBD1. The ends lost 5 bases at V and 8 bases at J; junction bases unmatched: 5. This CDR3 is built from 12 residues. The germline gives CDR1 DFQATT, CDR2 SNEGSKA (reference sequence). As DNA, the CDR3 is TGCAGTGCTGAAGGGGGCCGAGAAAAACTGTTTTTT. Translating it yields CSAEGGREKLFF.

This clonotype occurred many times. The rearrangement links TRBV20-1 to TRBJ2-5, with D tentatively TRBD1 (6 bases). V lost 6 bases and J 3 bases, leaving 14 bases between the germline ends. Germline CDR1 DFQATT, CDR2 SNEGSKA (reference sequence). The CDR3 has 13 residues. Written as DNA, the CDR3 is TGCAGTGCCCAAGACAGGCTCAAAGAGACCCAGTACTTC. Its translation: CSAQDRLKETQYF.

This clonotype has more than one count but fewer than ten. The chain combines TRBV5-6 with TRBJ2-7; the D gene is possibly TRBD1 (5 bases). V dropped 4 bases and J dropped 1 base, with 9 bases sitting between them. The germline V gene has CDR1 SGHDT and CDR2 YYEEEE. The CDR3 consists of 13 residues. The CDR3 spells CASSHTGSYEQYF. CDR3 nucleotides: TGTGCCAGCAGCCACACAGGATCCTACGAGCAGTACTTC.

This clonotype was seen ten or more times. The chain links TRBV6-5 to TRBJ1-6; D uncertain. Germline CDR1 MNHEY, CDR2 SVGAGI. The CDR3 covers 14 residues. V was cut by 0 bases and J by 6 bases, with 6 bases left in between. The CDR3 coding sequence is TGTGCCAGCAGTTACTCGGCTCGTAATTCACCCCTCCACTTT. Translating gives CASSYSARNSPLHF.

There are a few counts of this clonotype. The V gene is TRBV29-1, the J gene TRBJ2-3; 9 positions match TRBD1. The CDR3 runs 14 residues. V lost 6 bases and J lost 0; bases outside the gene matches: 4. Looked up from germline, CDR1 is SQVTM and CDR2 is ANQGSEA. CDR3 nucleotide sequence: TGCAGCGTAGCACAGGGGGCAAGCACAGATACGCAGTATTTT. Residues: CSVAQGASTDTQYF.

This clonotype occurred many times. The J gene is TRBJ2-3, the V gene TRBV5-5; D is perhaps TRBD1 or TRBD2 (7 bases each). Trimming took 0 bases from V and 1 from J, leaving 18 bases between them. The CDR3 contains 18 residues. The V gene's germline CDR1 is SGHKS and CDR2 YYEKEE (reference sequence). CDR3 DNA sequence: TGTGCCAGCAGCTTGGTCCCTTTACAGGGGAGGGGCACAGATACGCAGTATTTT. It is translated as CASSLVPLQGRGTDTQYF.

There are a few counts of this clonotype. J is TRBJ2-5 and V is TRBV10-2; possible D gene TRBD2, 6 bases. The CDR3 is made up of 13 amino acids. Germline CDR1 reads WSHSY; CDR2 reads SAAADI. Trimming left V 2 bases short and J 9 bases short, with 13 bases between. CDR3 loop: CASSEQGWGAQYF. The CDR3 DNA is TGCGCCAGCAGTGAGCAAGGGTGGGGGGCCCAGTACTTC.

V usage is TRBV7-2 and J usage is TRBJ2-5, with D possibly TRBD1 on 6 matching bases. Germline CDR1 is SGHTA and CDR2 is FQGNSA. The CDR3 has 15 residues. V lost 0 bases to trimming and J lost 2 bases, with 10 bases between them. CDR3 bases: TGTGCCAGCAGCTTAGCGCTGGGACATCAAGAGACCCAGTACTTC. Its protein product is CASSLALGHQETQYF.

This clonotype was recorded many times. The chain employs TRBV7-9 and TRBJ2-5, with 9 nucleotides matching TRBD1. The J segment lost 9 bases and the V segment lost 0 bases, leaving 14 bases of the junction unmatched. In germline, CDR1 is SEHNR, CDR2 FQNEAQ (reference sequence). CDR3 size: 17 residues. Here the CDR3 reads CASSLARGTGLQSAQYF. The CDR3 DNA reads TGTGCCAGCAGCTTAGCGCGGGGGACAGGGCTTCAGAGCGCCCAGTACTTC.

V usage is TRBV12-3 or TRBV12-4 and J usage is TRBJ2-7; D remains ambiguous. This CDR3 spans 13 amino acids. Trimming cost V 6 bases and J 4 bases, with 13 bases left between them. The CDR3 sequence: CASRGSFIYEQYF. CDR3 sequence (DNA): TGTGCCAGCAGGGGCTCCTTCATTTACGAGCAGTACTTC.

This clonotype was detected only a few times. The V gene is TRBV5-5, the J gene TRBJ2-3, with 7 bases aligning to TRBD2. The CDR3 length is 18 residues. V was clipped by 0 bases and J by 0 bases; unmatched bases: 10. Germline CDR1 SGHKS, CDR2 YYEKEE (reference sequence). The CDR3 coding sequence is TGTGCCAGCAGCTTGGCAGTTCTAGCGGAAATTAGCACAGATACGCAGTATTTT. It is translated as CASSLAVLAEISTDTQYF.

A few counts support this clonotype. This chain links TRBV15 with TRBJ2-1; D might be TRBD2 (5 bases). This CDR3 has 17 amino acids. Per the germline V gene, CDR1 is LNHNV and CDR2 is YYDKDF (reference sequence). With 0 bases removed from V and 3 bases from J, the gap between germline ends came to 15 bases. The CDR3 loop reads CATSRDPPGILYNEQFF. The CDR3 nucleotides read TGTGCCACCAGCAGAGATCCCCCGGGAATTCTCTACAATGAGCAGTTCTTC. Filled out from reference TRBV15 and TRBJ2-1, the complete variable domain reads DAMVIQNPRYQVTQFGKPVTLSCSQTLNHNVMYWYQQKSSQAPKLLFHYYDKDFNNEADTPDNFQSRRPNTSFCFLDIRSPGLGDTAMYLCATSRDPPGILYNEQFFGPGTRLTVL.

The chain employs TRBV7-9 and TRBJ2-7; possibly TRBD1 for D (6 bases). Germline values: CDR1 SEHNR, CDR2 FQNEAQ (reference sequence). This CDR3 contains 17 residues. The ends were cut back, 3 bases at V and 4 bases at J, with 22 bases in the middle. As DNA, the CDR3 is TGTGCCAGCAGCTTGGGCTCCGCCAGGGGATCTAGGTACGAGCAGTACTTC. Its protein is CASSLGSARGSRYEQYF.

The chain links TRBV7-8 to TRBJ1-5; D gene uncertain. The CDR3 sequence is 14 residues long. Germline CDR1 reads SGHVS; CDR2 reads FQNEAQ. The V end lost 1 base, the J end lost 9 bases, and 13 bases lay between the germline ends. CDR3 loop: CASSLGLGNAPQHF. The CDR3 bases are TGTGCCAGCAGCTTAGGTTTGGGTAACGCGCCCCAGCATTTT. The full variable domain, in which reference TRBV7-8 and TRBJ1-5 provide the parts outside the CDR3, is GAGVSQSPRYKVAKRGQDVALRCDPISGHVSLFWYQQALGQGPEFLTYFQNEAQLDKSGLPSDRFFAERPEGSVSTLKIQRTQQEDSAVYLCASSLGLGNAPQHFGDGTRLSIL.

This clonotype has just a few counts. The chain recombines TRBV7-2 with TRBJ2-5, with 9 bases aligning to TRBD2. Germline V gene lookup returns CDR1 SGHTA and CDR2 FQGNSA. There are 16 residues in the CDR3. V was clipped by 4 bases and J by 5 bases; unmatched bases: 11. CDR3 residues: CASSSRSSGSFETQYF. The CDR3 DNA sequence: TGTGCCAGCAGCTCCCGGAGTAGCGGGAGTTTTGAGACCCAGTACTTC.

In its sample, this clonotype was seen many times. The rearrangement uses TRBV12-3 or TRBV12-4 and TRBJ2-2; 9 bases fit TRBD2. The CDR3 length is 16 residues. The ends lost 6 bases at V and 6 bases at J; junction bases unmatched: 11. The CDR3 DNA is TGTGCCAGCAGCGCTGGGACTAGCAGTTTTCCCGGGGAGCTGTTTTTT. Translated, it gives CASSAGTSSFPGELFF.

At least ten counts were recorded for this clonotype. The rearrangement uses TRBV7-9 and TRBJ1-5; tentatively, D is TRBD1 (6 bases). The germline V gene has CDR1 SEHNR and CDR2 FQNEAQ (reference sequence). V lost 5 bases to trimming and J lost 2 bases, with 7 bases between them. This CDR3 is built from 13 residues. Here the CDR3 reads CASSPGGNQPQHF. CDR3 bases: TGTGCCAGCAGCCCAGGGGGCAATCAGCCCCAGCATTTT.

This clonotype was detected a few times. V is TRBV6-5 and J is TRBJ1-2, with 9 nucleotides matching TRBD1. From germline, CDR1 is MNHEY and CDR2 SVGAGI. The V gene end was trimmed by 3 bases and the J gene end by 5 bases; junction bases not matched to a gene: 13. CDR3 length: 17 amino acids. The CDR3 nucleotides read TGTGCCAGCAGTTATCCCAGATTGGACAGGGGCGATTATGGCTACACCTTC. Amino acids: CASSYPRLDRGDYGYTF.

In this sample, this clonotype turned up a few times. The J gene is TRBJ2-3, the V gene TRBV29-1, with no clear D. CDR1 is SQVTM, CDR2 ANQGSEA, per germline. Trimming pared 4 bases from V and 1 base from J, leaving 6 bases between. The CDR3 is 12 residues long. The CDR3 here is CSVGVGTDTQYF. DNA of the CDR3: TGCAGCGTTGGAGTCGGCACAGATACGCAGTATTTT.

This clonotype was observed a few times. CDR3 amino acids: CASSLAPTGTSGKDTQYF. DNA of the CDR3: TGTGCCAGCAGCTTAGCCCCGACCGGGACTAGCGGGAAAGATACGCAGTATTTT. J is TRBJ2-3 and V is TRBV7-2, with 13 bases that match TRBD2. V dropped 0 bases and J dropped 5; count of bases not matched to a gene: 8. The CDR3 covers 18 residues. Germline CDR1 reads SGHTA; CDR2 reads FQGNSA.

This clonotype was counted a few times. This chain connects TRBV3-1 to TRBJ1-2; no clear D. Germline CDR1 is LGHDT and CDR2 is YNNKEL (reference sequence). The CDR3 contains 12 residues. The V and J ends lost 2 bases and 4 bases respectively, with 5 bases between them. DNA of the CDR3: TGTGCCAGCAGCCAATCAGTCTATGGCTACACCTTC. It codes for CASSQSVYGYTF.